The source of this TCR beta chain is a study of T cells in Graves' hyperthyroidism and ophthalmopathy (dated by TCRdb to between 2017 and 2020). Turning to the overall study: Peripheral blood samples were taken at the time of initial diagnosis, prior to any treatment. A discovery cohort of about 100 patients, about 40 with Graves' ophthalmopathy and roughly 59 with stable Graves' hyperthyroidism, was used to find distinguishing TCR V-J signatures. An independent validation cohort of 18 to 20 hyperthyroidism patients and 15 or so patients who later progressed to ophthalmopathy tested prospective prediction of ophthalmopathy. The roughly 90 discovery patients were divided at random into training and test sets in a 7:3 ratio. In addition, the study compared T-cell repertoires in thyroid tissue and in blood from about 6 Graves' hyperthyroidism patients. After sampling, hyperthyroidism patients received methimazole starting at 30 mg daily, and ophthalmopathy patients received high-dose intravenous methylprednisolone. TCR Vbeta CDR3 sequencing of 135 peripheral blood samples (under 45 ophthalmopathy, 75 to 85 hyperthyroidism and some 17 progressor patients) is reported in the paper.

The TCR beta CDR3 regions were amplified from the RNA transcripts. The TCR CDR3 was subjected to a first round of RT-PCR using the HTBI primer set and the Qiagen OneStep RT-PCR kit. The libraries were constructed in a second round of multiplex PCR and then size-selected and purified. Paired-end sequencing of the libraries was performed with 100 bp reads on an Illumina HiSeq2000. In the authors' own workflow: SOAPnuke was used to process the raw data, throwing out any read that contained adapters or uncalled bases, had a mean Phred below 15, or lacked an exact constant-primer or identifier match. High-quality paired reads were merged using COPE v1.2.5, and each unique nucleotide sequence was defined as a clonotype. Clonotypes were aligned to IMGT TRBV, TRBD and TRBJ reference segments using MiTCR v1.1. Only V-J combinations with frequency above 0.0001, covering 99.2% of repertoires, were analysed. A TCS score was defined as the ratio between F50 (clonal expansion) and ExV (chaos), using BLOSUM62-based TCRdist between CDR3 peptides within each V-J. Welch's t-statistics and random forest reduced 514 V-J features to 13, which were used in a naive Bayes classifier (R e1071). TCRdb redid the processing of the public reads, applying fastp at Q25 and MiXCR, and retained in-frame beta chains. Here each entry gathers all rows of one CDR3 protein and keeps the most common genes and DNA. V and J calls and clone size were set by TCRdb, not the authors. Here the sample has around 600,000 distinct CDR3 sequences; approximately 15% occur a single time. The leading ten clones occupy around 3.5% of the sample.

Ophthalmopathy patients had moderately to severely active disease, Clinical Activity Score of at least 3, NOSPECS grade of at least 4, and duration under 3 months. The study excluded patients with uncontrolled infections, other autoimmune diseases, pregnancy or lactation. Diagnoses were based on clinical symptoms, serum thyroxine and TRAb, thyroid ultrasound and orbital computed tomography. Ficoll-Paque density gradient centrifugation was used to isolate PBMCs from about 10 ml of fresh peripheral blood. Trizol reagent was used to extract total RNA, and RNA quality was then checked on an Agilent 2100 Bioanalyzer. The study at large found these results: Sample size was not statistically predetermined, and blinding of investigators to group allocation was not performed. Most expanded thyroid clonotypes (frequency above 0.001) were also detected in blood, suggesting blood repertoires may reflect thyroid immune responses. In cross-validation, a model built on a 13 V-J signature told ophthalmopathy apart from stable hyperthyroidism with 87.88% sensitivity and about 81% specificity, and in testing the same model reached 80%/75%. In validation, the model predicted progression to ophthalmopathy a median of around 6.5 months before onset, with about 64% sensitivity and roughly 77% specificity.

For CDR1 and CDR2, the germline V gene lists MNHNS and SASEGT. The cysteine opens and the phenylalanine closes a CDR3 of 14 amino acids. Only the CDR3 DNA is retained, 42 bases long and in frame from the first base. The V end loses 3 bases and the J end loses 3 bases, and a stretch of 12 bases separates them. For this clonotype: There is no known antigen for this receptor. No base quality values were provided; no much bigger clone lies one nucleotide off.

Sequenced sample: blood. This chain is built from TRBV6-1 and TRBJ2-7; tentative D gene TRBD1, with 5 bases matching. The sequence came from a woman aged 40 to 49 with Graves' ophthalmopathy. The sequenced DNA: TGTGCCAGCAGTGAGTCAGGACAACACTACGAGCAGTACTTC. Its amino acids are CASSESGQHYEQYF.